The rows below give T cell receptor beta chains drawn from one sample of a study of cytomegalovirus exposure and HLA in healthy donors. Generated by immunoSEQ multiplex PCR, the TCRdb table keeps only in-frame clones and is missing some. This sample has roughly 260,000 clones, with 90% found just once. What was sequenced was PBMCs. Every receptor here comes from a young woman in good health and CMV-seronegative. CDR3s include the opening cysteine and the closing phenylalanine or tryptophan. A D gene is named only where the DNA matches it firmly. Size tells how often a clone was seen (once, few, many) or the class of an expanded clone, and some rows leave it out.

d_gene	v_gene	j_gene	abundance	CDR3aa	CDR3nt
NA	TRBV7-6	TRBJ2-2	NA	CASSLASGAGELFF	TGTGCCAGCAGCTTAGCGTCAGGGGCCGGGGAGCTGTTTTTT
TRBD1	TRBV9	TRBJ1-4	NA	CASSARQGTTNEKLFF	TGTGCCAGCAGCGCCCGACAGGGAACAACTAATGAAAAACTGTTTTTT
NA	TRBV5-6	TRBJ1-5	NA	CASSLGAGSNQPQHF	TGTGCCAGCAGCTTGGGTGCGGGAAGCAATCAGCCCCAGCATTTT
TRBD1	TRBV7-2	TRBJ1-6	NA	CASSYTGTANSPLHF	TGTGCCAGCAGCTACACCGGGACAGCAAATTCACCCCTCCACTTT
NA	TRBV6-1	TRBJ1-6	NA	CASRQVYNSPLHF	TGTGCCAGCAGACAGGTCTATAATTCACCCCTCCACTTT
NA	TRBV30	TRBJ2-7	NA	CAWTLSGEQYF	TGTGCCTGGACCCTCTCCGGCGAGCAGTACTTC
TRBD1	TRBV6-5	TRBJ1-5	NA	CASRGQGFQPQHF	TGTGCCAGCAGAGGACAGGGTTTTCAGCCCCAGCATTTT
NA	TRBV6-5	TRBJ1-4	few	CASSPTLEGEKLFF	TGTGCCAGCAGTCCGACCCTAGAAGGTGAAAAACTGTTTTTT
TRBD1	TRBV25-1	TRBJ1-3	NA	CASSQGVHGNTIYF	TGTGCCAGCAGTCAGGGGGTGCATGGAAACACCATATATTTT
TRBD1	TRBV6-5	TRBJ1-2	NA	CASRIPGGRGYTF	TGTGCCAGCAGAATACCAGGGGGACGGGGCTACACCTTC
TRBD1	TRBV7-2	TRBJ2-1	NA	CASSLDRDNEQFF	TGTGCCAGCAGCCTGGACAGGGACAATGAGCAGTTCTTC
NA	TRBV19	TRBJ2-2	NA	CASSSRQLRISTGELFF	TGTGCCAGTAGTAGTCGACAGCTCCGAATATCCACCGGGGAGCTGTTTTTT
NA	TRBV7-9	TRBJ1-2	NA	CASSSQGRGYTF	TGTGCCAGCAGCTCCCAGGGAAGAGGCTACACCTTC
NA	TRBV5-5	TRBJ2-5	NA	CASSLQGVRETQYF	TGTGCCAGCAGCCTACAGGGCGTCCGTGAGACCCAGTACTTC
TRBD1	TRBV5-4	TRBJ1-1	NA	CASSIGQGAEAFF	TGTGCCAGCAGCATTGGACAGGGGGCCGAAGCTTTCTTT
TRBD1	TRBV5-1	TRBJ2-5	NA	CASSFRQGRETQYF	TGCGCCAGCAGCTTCAGACAGGGCAGGGAGACCCAGTACTTC
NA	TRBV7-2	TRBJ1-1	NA	CASSLPQDLEAFF	TGTGCCAGCAGCTTGCCACAGGACCTTGAAGCTTTCTTT
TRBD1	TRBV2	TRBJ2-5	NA	CASSEAGGYQETQYF	TGTGCCAGCAGTGAGGCAGGGGGTTACCAAGAGACCCAGTACTTC
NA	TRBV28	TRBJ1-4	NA	CASSLTRGVNEKLFF	TGTGCCAGCAGTTTAACTCGGGGGGTTAATGAAAAACTGTTTTTT
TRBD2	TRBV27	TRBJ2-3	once	CASSSEGLAGVLFTDTQYF	TGTGCCAGCAGTTCCGAGGGACTAGCGGGGGTACTATTCACAGATACGCAGTATTTT
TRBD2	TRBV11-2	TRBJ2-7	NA	CASSRGAGETYEQYF	TGTGCCAGCAGCCGCGGTGCGGGGGAGACCTACGAGCAGTACTTC
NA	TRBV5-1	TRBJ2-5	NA	CASSLALPSTQETQYF	TGCGCCAGCAGCTTGGCTCTGCCTAGCACCCAAGAGACCCAGTACTTC
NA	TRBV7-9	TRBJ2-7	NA	CASTLGTGEQYF	TGTGCCAGCACCTTAGGGACTGGCGAGCAGTACTTC
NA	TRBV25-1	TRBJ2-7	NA	CASSEYRDNYEQYF	TGTGCCAGCAGTGAATATAGAGACAACTACGAGCAGTACTTC
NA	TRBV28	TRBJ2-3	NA	CASSLPSRSTDTQYF	TGTGCCAGCAGTTTACCTAGCCGAAGCACAGATACGCAGTATTTT
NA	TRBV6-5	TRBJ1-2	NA	CASSYSRPENGYTF	TGTGCCAGCAGTTACTCGAGGCCTGAAAATGGCTACACCTTC
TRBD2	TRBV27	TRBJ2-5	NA	CASSLSRGGQETQYF	TGTGCCAGCAGTTTATCGCGGGGGGGCCAGGAGACCCAGTACTTC
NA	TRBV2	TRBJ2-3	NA	CARQTDTQYF	TGTGCCCGTCAGACAGATACGCAGTATTTT
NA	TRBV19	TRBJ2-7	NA	CASSIGQGTYEQYF	TGTGCCAGTAGTATAGGGCAGGGGACCTACGAGCAGTACTTC
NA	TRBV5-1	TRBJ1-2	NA	CASSAGEGLPYTF	TGCGCCAGCAGCGCGGGGGAGGGACTACCCTACACCTTC
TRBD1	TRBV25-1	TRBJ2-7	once	CEGTATSYEQYF	TGTGAGGGGACAGCGACCTCCTACGAGCAGTACTTC